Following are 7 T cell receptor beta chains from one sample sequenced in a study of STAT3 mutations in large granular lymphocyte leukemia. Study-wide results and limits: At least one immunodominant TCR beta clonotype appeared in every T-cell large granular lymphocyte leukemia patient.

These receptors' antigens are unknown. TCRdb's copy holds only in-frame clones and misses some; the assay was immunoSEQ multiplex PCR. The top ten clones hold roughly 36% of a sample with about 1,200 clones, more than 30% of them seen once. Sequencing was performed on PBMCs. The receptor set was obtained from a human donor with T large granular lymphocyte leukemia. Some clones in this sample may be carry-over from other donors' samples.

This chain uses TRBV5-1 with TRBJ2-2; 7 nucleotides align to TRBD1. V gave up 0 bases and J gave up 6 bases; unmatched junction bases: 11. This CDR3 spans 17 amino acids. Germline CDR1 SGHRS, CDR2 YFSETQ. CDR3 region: CASSLAGDSDSAGELFF. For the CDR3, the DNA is TGCGCCAGCAGCTTGGCTGGGGACAGCGATTCCGCCGGGGAGCTGTTTTTT.

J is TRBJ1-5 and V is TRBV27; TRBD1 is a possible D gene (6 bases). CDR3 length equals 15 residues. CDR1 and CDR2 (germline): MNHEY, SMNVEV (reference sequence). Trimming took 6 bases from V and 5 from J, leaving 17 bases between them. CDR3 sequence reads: CASRPIWGADQPQHF. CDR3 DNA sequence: TGTGCCAGCAGACCAATCTGGGGGGCCGATCAGCCCCAGCATTTT.

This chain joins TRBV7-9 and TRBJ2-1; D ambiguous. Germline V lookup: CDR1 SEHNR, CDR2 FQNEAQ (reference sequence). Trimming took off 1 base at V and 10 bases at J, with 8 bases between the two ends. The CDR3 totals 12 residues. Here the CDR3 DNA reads TGTGCCAGCAGCTTAGGATGGTCCGAGCAGTTCTTC. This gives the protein CASSLGWSEQFF.

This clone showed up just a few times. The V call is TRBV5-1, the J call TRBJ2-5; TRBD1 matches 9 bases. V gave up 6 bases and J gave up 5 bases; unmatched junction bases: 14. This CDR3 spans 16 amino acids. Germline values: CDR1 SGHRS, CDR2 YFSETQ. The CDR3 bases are TGCGCCAGCACCCTGAATGGACAGGGGCGGCACGAGACCCAGTACTTC. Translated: CASTLNGQGRHETQYF.

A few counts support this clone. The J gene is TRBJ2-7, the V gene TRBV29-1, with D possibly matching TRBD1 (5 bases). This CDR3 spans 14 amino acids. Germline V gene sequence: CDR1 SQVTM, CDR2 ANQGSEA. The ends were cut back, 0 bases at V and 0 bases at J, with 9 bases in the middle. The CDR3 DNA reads TGCAGCGTTGAAGATAGACAGCTCTCCTACGAGCAGTACTTC. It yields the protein CSVEDRQLSYEQYF.

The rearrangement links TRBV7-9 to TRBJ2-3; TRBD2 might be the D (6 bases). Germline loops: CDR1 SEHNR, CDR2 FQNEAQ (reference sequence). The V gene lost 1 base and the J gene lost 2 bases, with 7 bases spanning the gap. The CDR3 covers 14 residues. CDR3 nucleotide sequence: TGTGCCAGCAGCTTAGGGGGGGACACAGATACGCAGTATTTT. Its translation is CASSLGGDTDTQYF.

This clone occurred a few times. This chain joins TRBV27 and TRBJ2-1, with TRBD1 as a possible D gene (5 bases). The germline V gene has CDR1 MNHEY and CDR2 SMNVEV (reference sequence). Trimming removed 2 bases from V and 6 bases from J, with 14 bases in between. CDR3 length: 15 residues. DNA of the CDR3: TGTGCCAGCAGTTTAGCCCCAGGGAATCGCAATGAGCAGTTCTTC. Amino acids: CASSLAPGNRNEQFF.